These 14 T cell receptor beta chains share one sample of origin, sequenced in a study. TCRdb recomputed calls from the 5' RACE reads with MiXCR, one row per CDR3 protein. The table includes 35,000 to 50,000 distinct CDR3 sequences, approximately 22% detected once. The sorted Tregs were CD4+CD25+CD127-/low cells. Sequencing was performed on Tregs sorted from blood. Every receptor here comes from a female donor with breast cancer.

The CDR3, as DNA: TGCGCCAGCAGCTTGATCCAGGGTGAGGGGGAGACCCAGTACTTC. Translated, it gives CASSLIQGEGETQYF. The genes are TRBV5-1 and TRBJ2-5; D could derive from TRBD1 or TRBD2 (5 bases each). The CDR3 runs 15 residues. Deletions cut 1 base from V and 5 bases from J, with 15 bases between. Germline V lookup: CDR1 SGHRS, CDR2 YFSETQ. The whole variable domain, filled in from reference TRBV5-1 and TRBJ2-5, reads KAGVTQTPRYLIKTRGQQVTLSCSPISGHRSVSWYQQTPGQGLQFLFEYFSETQRNKGNFPGRFSGRQFSNSRSEMNVSTLELGDSALYLCASSLIQGEGETQYFGPGTRLLVL.

The sample holds a few counts of this clonotype. This chain connects TRBV7-9 to TRBJ2-1, with a possible D match to TRBD1 (6 bases). The CDR3 has 15 residues. Germline V gene sequence: CDR1 SEHNR, CDR2 FQNEAQ (reference sequence). V was shortened by 5 bases and J by 0 bases, with 11 bases between the two germline ends. DNA of the CDR3: TGTGCCAGCAGCGCGAGGGGGATCTCCTACAATGAGCAGTTCTTC. Its translation: CASSARGISYNEQFF.

V is TRBV10-2 and J is TRBJ2-1; TRBD2 aligns across 10 bases. The CDR3 spans 15 residues. V shed 2 bases, J shed 6 bases, and the junction held 4 bases outside the gene matches. Germline V gives CDR1 WSHSY, CDR2 SAAADI. The CDR3 DNA follows: TGCGCCAGCAGTGAGGGACTAGCGGCTTTCAATGAGCAGTTCTTC. This codes for CASSEGLAAFNEQFF.

The rearrangement joins TRBV28 to TRBJ2-6; TRBD2 might be the D (6 bases). Trimming pared 7 bases from V and 1 base from J, leaving 20 bases between. CDR3 length: 18 residues. CDR1 and CDR2 from the germline V gene are MDHEN and SYDVKM. CDR3 region: CASTPEGPPFSGANVLTF. DNA for the CDR3: TGTGCCAGCACCCCGGAGGGACCCCCCTTTTCTGGGGCCAACGTCCTGACTTTC. The full variable domain, completed using reference TRBV28 and TRBJ2-6, is DVKVTQSSRYLVKRTGEKVFLECVQDMDHENMFWYRQDPGLGLRLIYFSYDVKMKEKGDIPEGYSVSREKKERFSLILESASTNQTSMYLCASTPEGPPFSGANVLTFGAGSRLTVL.

Details on this clonotype: One end of the junction varies from germline; a read error may be responsible. The gene calls are TRBV7-6 and TRBJ1-4; unclear D gene. CDR3 length equals 16 residues. The germline V gene has CDR1 SGHVS and CDR2 FNYEAQ. The CDR3 coding sequence is TGTGCCAGCAGCTTAGCGGCGGGTTCAACAAATGAAAAACTGTTTTTT. It translates to CASSLAAGSTNEKLFF.

CDR3 DNA sequence: TGTGCCAGCAGTTCGGACATACTAGCGGGATTTCAGTTCTTC. Residues: CASSSDILAGFQFF. This rearrangement joins TRBV28 to TRBJ2-1; 10 bases align to TRBD2. V shed 4 bases, J shed 13 bases, and the junction held 10 bases outside the gene matches. Per the germline V gene, CDR1 is MDHEN and CDR2 is SYDVKM. The CDR3 totals 14 residues.

There are many counts of this clonotype. This sequence joins TRBV6-1 and TRBJ1-1; the D gene is possibly TRBD1 (6 bases). CDR1 and CDR2 (germline): MNHNS, SASEGT. V shed 11 bases and J shed 5 bases, with 21 bases lying between them. CDR3 size: 14 residues. In DNA, the CDR3 is TGTGCCGGATCAAGGGCAGGGGAGAGGACTGAAGCTTTCTTT. Translation gives CAGSRAGERTEAFF.

This clonotype has more than one count but fewer than ten. This chain links TRBV7-2 with TRBJ2-7, with D possibly being TRBD1 or TRBD2 (6 bases each). Trimming removed 8 bases at V and 6 bases at J, with 23 bases between. The CDR3 is made up of 15 amino acids. Germline V gene sequence: CDR1 SGHTA, CDR2 FQGNSA. The CDR3 loop reads CASAPDLYGGREQYF. The CDR3 bases are TGTGCCAGCGCCCCTGATTTATACGGGGGCCGCGAGCAGTACTTC.

The gene calls are TRBV5-1 and TRBJ1-1, with D perhaps TRBD1 (5 bases). Germline lookup yields CDR1 SGHRS and CDR2 YFSETQ. V was shortened by 4 bases and J by 1 base, with 11 bases between the two germline ends. The CDR3 covers 14 residues. The CDR3 protein is CASSAGHRNTEAFF. The CDR3 DNA follows: TGCGCCAGCAGCGCCGGACATAGGAACACTGAAGCTTTCTTT.

This rearrangement joins TRBV25-1 to TRBJ2-1; the D gene is possibly TRBD1 (5 bases). The CDR3 is made up of 11 amino acids. The germline V and J ends were trimmed by 6 bases and 10 bases, with 10 bases remaining between them. Germline lookup yields CDR1 MGHDK and CDR2 SYGVNS. CDR3 sequence reads: CASSLGAEQFF. The CDR3 DNA follows: TGTGCCAGCAGCTTAGGGGCCGAGCAGTTCTTC.

On this clonotype: The junction departs from germline at one end; a sequencing error may be responsible. The chain recombines TRBV28 with TRBJ1-2; D not certain. The germline gives CDR1 MDHEN, CDR2 SYDVKM. This CDR3 has 14 amino acids. The CDR3 loop reads CASSLAGFSYGCTF. The CDR3 nucleotides read TGTGCCAGCAGTTTAGCCGGATTTTCTTATGGCTGCACCTTC.

The CDR3 loop reads CSVGQGAYEQYF. DNA for the CDR3: TGCAGCGTGGGACAGGGCGCCTACGAGCAGTACTTC. The chain couples TRBV29-1 to TRBJ2-7, with 9 bases lining up with TRBD1. This CDR3 spans 12 amino acids. Germline CDR1 and CDR2: SQVTM and ANQGSEA. V was clipped by 6 bases and J by 2 bases; unmatched bases: 2.

The chain links TRBV4-1 to TRBJ2-1; D call uncertain. Germline V CDR1 and CDR2: MGHRA, YSYEKL. V was cut by 4 bases and J by 5 bases, with 18 bases left in between. The CDR3 has 16 amino acids. CDR3 nucleotide sequence: TGCGCCAGCAGCCTTGGGGTCTACATAAGGAACAATGAGCAGTTCTTC. It is translated as CASSLGVYIRNNEQFF.

This chain joins TRBV7-2 and TRBJ2-1, with 7 nucleotides matching TRBD2. This CDR3 contains 16 residues. V shed 3 bases and J 3 bases; nucleotides not matched to a gene: 8. Germline CDR1 and CDR2: SGHTA and FQGNSA. This CDR3 reads CASSFTGTNNYNEQFF. CDR3 bases: TGTGCCAGCAGCTTTACCGGGACTAACAACTACAATGAGCAGTTCTTC. Looking up the rest from reference TRBV7-2 and TRBJ2-1 gives the full variable domain: GAGVSQSPSNKVTEKGKDVELRCDPISGHTALYWYRQSLGQGLEFLIYFQGNSAPDKSGLPSDRFSAERTGGSVSTLTIQRTQQEDSAVYLCASSFTGTNNYNEQFFGPGTRLTVL.